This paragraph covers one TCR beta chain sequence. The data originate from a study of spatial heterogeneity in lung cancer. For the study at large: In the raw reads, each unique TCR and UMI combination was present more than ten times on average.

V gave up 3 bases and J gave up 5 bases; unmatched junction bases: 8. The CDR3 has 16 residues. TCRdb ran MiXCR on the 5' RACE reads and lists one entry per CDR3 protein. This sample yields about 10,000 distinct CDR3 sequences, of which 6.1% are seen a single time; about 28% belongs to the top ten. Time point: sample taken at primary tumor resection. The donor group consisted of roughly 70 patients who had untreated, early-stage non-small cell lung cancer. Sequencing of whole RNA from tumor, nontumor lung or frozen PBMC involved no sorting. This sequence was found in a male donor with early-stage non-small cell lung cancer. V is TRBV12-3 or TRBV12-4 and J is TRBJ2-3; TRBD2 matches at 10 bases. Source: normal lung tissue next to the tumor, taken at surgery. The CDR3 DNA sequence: TGTGCCAGCAGTTTCGGGAGCGGGGGGGCGAGAGATACGCAGTATTTT. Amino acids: CASSFGSGGARDTQYF.